These 24 T cell receptor beta chains originate from one sample sequenced in a study of control samples from healthy donors and cancer patients. The method was immunoSEQ multiplex PCR; TCRdb's version includes in-frame clones alone and lacks a portion of them. The data contain 70,000 to 80,000 clones, roughly 84% of them singletons. Specimen: blood. These receptors came from a man aged 45-65 years in good health.

The chain combines TRBV5-1 with TRBJ1-1; 9 bases match TRBD1. Unmatched junction bases numbered 2, after V lost 4 bases and J lost 1 base. The CDR3 consists of 14 residues. Per the germline V gene, CDR1 is SGHRS and CDR2 is YFSETQ. This chain's CDR3 is CASSMGQGNTEAFF. The DNA for the CDR3 is TGCGCCAGCAGCATGGGACAGGGGAACACTGAAGCTTTCTTT.

CDR3 DNA: TGTGCCAGCAGCTATTGGGGCGGAGGTTCCTACGAGCAGTACTTC. Its protein product is CASSYWGGGSYEQYF. V usage is TRBV7-2 and J usage is TRBJ2-7; D may match TRBD1 or TRBD2 (5 bases each). Trimming pared 4 bases from V and 1 base from J, leaving 14 bases between. CDR1 is SGHTA, CDR2 FQGNSA, per germline. This CDR3 contains 15 residues.

V and J are TRBV30 and TRBJ1-5, with unresolved D. The CDR3 spans 13 residues. Between the trimmed V and J ends, which lost 1 base and 5 bases, there was a span of 9 bases. The germline gives CDR1 GTSNPN, CDR2 SVGIG (reference sequence). The CDR3 region is CAWSASFDQPQHF. In DNA, the CDR3 is TGTGCCTGGAGTGCCTCGTTTGATCAGCCCCAGCATTTT.

The genes are TRBV19 and TRBJ1-3, with D hard to call. Germline V gene lookup returns CDR1 LNHDA and CDR2 SQIVND (reference sequence). Trimming pared 7 bases from V and 0 bases from J, leaving 10 bases between. The CDR3 consists of 14 residues. The CDR3 nucleotides are TGTGCCAGTAACCCCACGGCCTCTGGAAACACCATATATTTT. Residues: CASNPTASGNTIYF.

The chain carries TRBV28 and TRBJ1-1; TRBD1 matches 8 bases. V trimming: 3 bases; J trimming: 14 bases; junction bases outside the gene matches: 17. The CDR3 has 15 residues. Germline V lookup: CDR1 MDHEN, CDR2 SYDVKM. CDR3 protein: CASSFSIADRARGFF. The CDR3 DNA sequence: TGTGCCAGCAGTTTCTCTATCGCGGACAGGGCACGGGGCTTCTTT.

V gene TRBV5-5 combines with J gene TRBJ2-7; 7 nucleotides align to TRBD1. The CDR3 runs to 13 residues. In germline, CDR1 is SGHKS, CDR2 YYEKEE (reference sequence). V was clipped by 2 bases and J by 2 bases; unmatched bases: 1. The CDR3 region has the DNA TGTGCCAGCAGCTTACAGGGGCCCTACGAGCAGTACTTC. It is translated as CASSLQGPYEQYF. Supplemented by reference TRBV5-5 and TRBJ2-7, the full variable domain reads DAGVTQSPTHLIKTRGQQVTLRCSPISGHKSVSWYQQVLGQGPQFIFQYYEKEERGRGNFPDRFSARQFPNYSSELNVNALLLGDSALYLCASSLQGPYEQYFGPGTRLTVT.

V gene TRBV7-2 combines with J gene TRBJ1-2; unclear D gene. Trimming shortened V by 2 bases and J by 8 bases, and 9 bases separated the two germline ends. CDR1 SGHTA and CDR2 FQGNSA come from the germline V gene. There are 12 residues in the CDR3. The CDR3 spells CASSLFNVGYTF. The CDR3 nucleotides read TGTGCCAGCAGCTTATTTAACGTAGGCTACACCTTC.

The chain uses TRBV6-2 or TRBV6-3 and TRBJ2-2; TRBD1 matches 9 bases. The J segment lost 4 bases and the V segment lost 4 bases, leaving 4 bases of the junction unmatched. This CDR3 has 15 residues. Germline assignment: CDR1 MNHEY and CDR2 SVGEGT. The CDR3 sequence is CASSSGQGTTGELFF. CDR3 sequence (DNA): TGTGCCAGCAGTTCCGGACAGGGGACCACCGGGGAGCTGTTTTTT.

The rearrangement joins TRBV2 to TRBJ2-7; 14 bases are a match to TRBD2. V gave up 3 bases and J gave up 1 base; unmatched junction bases: 11. Germline assignment: CDR1 SNHLY and CDR2 FYNNEI. The CDR3 runs 19 residues. The CDR3 region is CASSDGEGLAGVRSYEQYF. CDR3 nucleotides: TGTGCCAGCAGTGATGGGGAGGGACTAGCGGGAGTACGGTCCTACGAGCAGTACTTC.

The chain links TRBV7-8 to TRBJ1-2, with D uncertain. The V and J ends lost 5 bases and 2 bases respectively, with 9 bases between them. Germline CDR1 is SGHVS and CDR2 is FQNEAQ. The CDR3 covers 13 residues. CDR3: CASSPDRNYGYTF. The CDR3 DNA reads as TGTGCCAGCAGCCCGGACCGAAACTATGGCTACACCTTC.

V usage is TRBV5-1 and J usage is TRBJ1-5; perhaps TRBD1 as D (5 bases). Germline V lookup: CDR1 SGHRS, CDR2 YFSETQ. CDR3 length: 15 amino acids. Trimming shortened V by 4 bases and J by 2 bases, and 13 bases separated the two germline ends. This chain's CDR3 is CASSEAPGGNQPQHF. The CDR3, as DNA: TGCGCCAGCAGCGAGGCTCCGGGGGGCAATCAGCCCCAGCATTTT.

This chain links TRBV9 with TRBJ1-6; D gene uncertain. Germline V gene data show CDR1 as SGDLS and CDR2 as YYNGEE. Trimming took 4 bases from V and 8 from J, leaving 10 bases between them. The CDR3 contains 13 residues. The CDR3 loop reads CASSHRPDSPLHF. The CDR3 coding sequence is TGTGCCAGCAGCCACAGACCAGATTCACCCCTCCACTTT.

This clone was seen a handful of times. This chain connects TRBV11-2 to TRBJ2-3; 8 nucleotides align to TRBD2. CDR1 and CDR2 (germline): SGHAT, FQNNGV. The CDR3 has 14 residues. V dropped 2 bases and J dropped 5; count of bases not matched to a gene: 3. In nucleotides, the CDR3 is TGTGCCAGCAGCTTAAGACTAGCGCAAGATACGCAGTATTTT. This sequence encodes CASSLRLAQDTQYF.

This clone has just a few counts. The genes are TRBV5-1 and TRBJ2-1, with a tentative D call TRBD2 (6 bases). From germline, CDR1 is SGHRS and CDR2 YFSETQ. This CDR3 has 15 amino acids. V lost 0 bases, J lost 3 bases, and 10 bases lay in between. The CDR3 nucleotides are TGCGCCAGCAGCTTGGGTGGCGGGAACTACAATGAGCAGTTCTTC. The encoded protein is CASSLGGGNYNEQFF.

The chain has TRBV2 and TRBJ2-6; tentatively, D is TRBD1 or TRBD2 (6 bases each). Germline V gene sequence: CDR1 SNHLY, CDR2 FYNNEI. Trimming shortened V by 5 bases and J by 2 bases, and 13 bases separated the two germline ends. The CDR3 has 16 residues. The CDR3 reads CASSIDRGAGANVLTF. CDR3 nucleotides: TGTGCCAGCAGTATTGATAGGGGGGCTGGGGCCAACGTCCTGACTTTC. Full variable domain (outside the CDR3, taken from reference TRBV2 and TRBJ2-6): EPEVTQTPSHQVTQMGQEVILRCVPISNHLYFYWYRQILGQKVEFLVSFYNNEISEKSEIFDDQFSVERPDGSNFTLKIRSTKLEDSAMYFCASSIDRGAGANVLTFGAGSRLTVL.

The chain uses TRBV5-1 and TRBJ2-5, with D possibly matching TRBD2 (6 bases). With 4 bases removed from V and 2 bases from J, the gap between germline ends came to 18 bases. The CDR3 length is 16 residues. Per the germline V gene, CDR1 is SGHRS and CDR2 is YFSETQ. CDR3: CASSLGRGGLQETQYF. DNA of the CDR3: TGCGCCAGCAGCCTCGGCCGGGGAGGCTTACAAGAGACCCAGTACTTC.

This clone was seen once. This chain links TRBV6-4 with TRBJ2-7; 10 bases are shared with TRBD1. The junction had 4 bases not matched to a gene; V was cut back by 4 bases and J by 4 bases. The CDR3 runs 14 residues. The germline V gene has CDR1 MRHNA and CDR2 SNTAGT. The DNA for the CDR3 is TGTGCCAGCAGTGCCGGGACAGGGGATTACGAGCAGTACTTC. Protein sequence: CASSAGTGDYEQYF.

The sample holds a few counts of this clone. This chain links TRBV3-1 (or the pseudogene TRBV3-2) with TRBJ2-7; the D gene is possibly TRBD1 (5 bases). V dropped 4 bases and J dropped 0 bases, with 10 bases sitting between them. Germline V gene sequence: CDR1 LGHDT, CDR2 YNNKEL (reference sequence). CDR3 size: 14 residues. This CDR3 reads CASSPGHSSYEQYF. DNA of the CDR3: TGTGCCAGCAGCCCCGGACACTCCTCCTACGAGCAGTACTTC.

The chain combines TRBV7-2 with TRBJ2-5; D is uncertain. Trimming pared 0 bases from V and 0 bases from J, leaving 5 bases between. Germline V gives CDR1 SGHTA, CDR2 FQGNSA. This CDR3 region has 14 residues. As DNA, the CDR3 is TGTGCCAGCAGCTTAGCGGGGTACCAAGAGACCCAGTACTTC. It codes for CASSLAGYQETQYF.

On this clone itself: Different DNA sequences within this sample yield the same CDR3. The chain is built from TRBV29-1 and TRBJ1-1; D is perhaps TRBD1 (6 bases). CDR1 SQVTM and CDR2 ANQGSEA come from the germline V gene. V lost 1 base and J lost 3, with 9 bases in between. The CDR3 is 13 residues long. CDR3 sequence reads: CSVEGGPDTEAFF. For the CDR3, the DNA is TGCAGCGTTGAAGGGGGGCCGGACACTGAAGCTTTCTTT.

The chain links TRBV7-8 to TRBJ2-1; D remains ambiguous. V shed 0 bases and J shed 8 bases, with 5 bases lying between them. The CDR3 covers 12 residues. The germline V gene encodes CDR1 SGHVS and CDR2 FQNEAQ. CDR3 DNA sequence: TGTGCCAGCAGCTTAGCAAGGGATGAGCAGTTCTTC. Translating gives CASSLARDEQFF.

The V and J genes are TRBV30 and TRBJ1-5; D perhaps matches TRBD1 (5 bases). V lost 1 base and J lost 0, with 16 bases in between. Germline CDR1 and CDR2: GTSNPN and SVGIG (reference sequence). The CDR3 has 17 residues. The CDR3 nucleotides are TGTGCCTGGAGTGGTAATAGGGGCCCGTATAGCAATCAGCCCCAGCATTTT. It yields the protein CAWSGNRGPYSNQPQHF.

V and J are TRBV7-7 and TRBJ2-7, with TRBD2 matching over 10 bases. Germline V gene sequence: CDR1 SSHAT, CDR2 FNYEAQ (reference sequence). The CDR3 extends over 15 amino acids. Germline trimming cut 1 base from V and 5 bases from J; bases unmatched to any gene: 5. The CDR3 spells CASSLGSSGSHEQYF. In DNA form, the CDR3 reads TGTGCCAGCAGCTTAGGGTCTAGCGGGAGCCACGAGCAGTACTTC.

The V call is TRBV6-2 or TRBV6-3, the J call TRBJ1-6, with 8 bases that match TRBD1. The trim removed 4 bases at V and 10 bases at J, leaving 9 bases unmatched. This CDR3 spans 15 amino acids. Looked up from germline, CDR1 is MNHEY and CDR2 is SVGEGT. CDR3 in amino acids: CASSSTQGAMSPLHF. The CDR3 DNA follows: TGTGCCAGCAGTTCGACTCAGGGGGCGATGTCACCCCTCCACTTT.